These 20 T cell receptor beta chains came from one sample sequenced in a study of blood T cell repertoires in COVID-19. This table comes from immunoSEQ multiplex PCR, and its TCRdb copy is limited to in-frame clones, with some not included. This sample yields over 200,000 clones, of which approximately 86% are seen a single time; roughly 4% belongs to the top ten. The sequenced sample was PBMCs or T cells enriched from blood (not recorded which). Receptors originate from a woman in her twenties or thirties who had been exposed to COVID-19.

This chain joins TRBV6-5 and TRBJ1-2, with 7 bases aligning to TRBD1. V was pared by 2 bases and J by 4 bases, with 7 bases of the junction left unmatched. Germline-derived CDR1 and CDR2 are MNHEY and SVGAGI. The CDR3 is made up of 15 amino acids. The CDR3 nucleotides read TGTGCCAGCAGTTACCGGACAGGAGGTTTCTATGGCTACACCTTC. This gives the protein CASSYRTGGFYGYTF.

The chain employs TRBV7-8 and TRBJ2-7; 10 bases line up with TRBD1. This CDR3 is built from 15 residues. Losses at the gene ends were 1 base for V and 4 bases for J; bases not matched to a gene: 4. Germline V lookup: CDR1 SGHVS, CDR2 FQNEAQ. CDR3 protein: CASSLGGTGEYEQYF. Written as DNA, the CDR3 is TGTGCCAGCAGCTTAGGAGGGACAGGGGAGTACGAGCAGTACTTC. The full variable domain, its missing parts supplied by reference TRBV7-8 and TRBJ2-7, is GAGVSQSPRYKVAKRGQDVALRCDPISGHVSLFWYQQALGQGPEFLTYFQNEAQLDKSGLPSDRFFAERPEGSVSTLKIQRTQQEDSAVYLCASSLGGTGEYEQYFGPGTRLTVT.

This CDR3 reads CASSSAGANYNEQFF. The CDR3 nucleotides read TGCGCCAGCAGCTCAGCGGGGGCCAACTACAATGAGCAGTTCTTC. The rearrangement links TRBV5-1 to TRBJ2-1, with 8 bases that match TRBD2. This CDR3 region has 15 residues. Germline assignment: CDR1 SGHRS and CDR2 YFSETQ. The trim removed 3 bases at V and 3 bases at J, leaving 5 bases unmatched.

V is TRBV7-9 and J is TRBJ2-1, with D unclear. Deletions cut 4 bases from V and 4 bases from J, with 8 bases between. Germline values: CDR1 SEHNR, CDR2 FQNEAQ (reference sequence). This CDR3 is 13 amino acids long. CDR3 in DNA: TGTGCCAGCAGCTCCCCCCTATACAATGAGCAGTTCTTC. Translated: CASSSPLYNEQFF.

CDR3 DNA: TGTGCCTGGAGAACAGGGGGCTGGAATGGCTACACCTTC. Translated, it gives CAWRTGGWNGYTF. V usage is TRBV30 and J usage is TRBJ1-2; 9 nucleotides match TRBD1. J gave up 6 bases and V 3 bases, and 5 bases lay outside the gene matches. This CDR3 has 13 residues. The germline V gene encodes CDR1 GTSNPN and CDR2 SVGIG (reference sequence).

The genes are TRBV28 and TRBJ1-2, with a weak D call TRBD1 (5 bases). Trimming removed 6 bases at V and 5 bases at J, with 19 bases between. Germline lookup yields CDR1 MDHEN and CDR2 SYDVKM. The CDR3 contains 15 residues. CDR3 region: CASRGGEVPGYGYTF. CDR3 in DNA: TGTGCCAGCAGAGGAGGGGAGGTTCCTGGGTATGGCTACACCTTC.

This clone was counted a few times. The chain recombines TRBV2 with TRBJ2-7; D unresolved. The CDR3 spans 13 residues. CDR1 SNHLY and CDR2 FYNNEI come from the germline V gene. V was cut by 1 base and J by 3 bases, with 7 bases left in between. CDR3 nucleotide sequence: TGTGCCAGCAGTGAAGAAAGCTACTACGAGCAGTACTTC. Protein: CASSEESYYEQYF.

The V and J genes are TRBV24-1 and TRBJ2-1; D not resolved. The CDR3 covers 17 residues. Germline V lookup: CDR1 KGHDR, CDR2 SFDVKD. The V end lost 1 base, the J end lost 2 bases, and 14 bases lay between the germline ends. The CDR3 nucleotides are TGTGCCACCAGTGATTTAAAAAACAGCAATACCTACAATGAGCAGTTCTTC. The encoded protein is CATSDLKNSNTYNEQFF.

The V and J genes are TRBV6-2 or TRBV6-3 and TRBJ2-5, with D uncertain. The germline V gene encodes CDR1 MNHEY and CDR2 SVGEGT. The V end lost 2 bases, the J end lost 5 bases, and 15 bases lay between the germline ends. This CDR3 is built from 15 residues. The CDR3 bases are TGTGCCAGCAGTTACCTGGTCGACAACCCCGAGACCCAGTACTTC. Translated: CASSYLVDNPETQYF.

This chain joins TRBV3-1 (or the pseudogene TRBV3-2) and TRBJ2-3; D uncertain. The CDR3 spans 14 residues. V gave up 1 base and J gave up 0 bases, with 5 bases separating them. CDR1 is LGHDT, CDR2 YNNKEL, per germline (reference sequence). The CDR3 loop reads CASSQVQSTDTQYF. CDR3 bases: TGTGCCAGCAGCCAAGTTCAGAGCACAGATACGCAGTATTTT.

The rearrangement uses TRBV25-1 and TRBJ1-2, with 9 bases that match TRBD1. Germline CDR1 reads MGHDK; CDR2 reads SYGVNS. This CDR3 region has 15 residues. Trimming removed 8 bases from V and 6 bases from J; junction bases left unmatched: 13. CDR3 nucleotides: TGTGCCAGCCGCGGGACAGGGTTATCCATAGATGGCTACACCTTC. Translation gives CASRGTGLSIDGYTF.

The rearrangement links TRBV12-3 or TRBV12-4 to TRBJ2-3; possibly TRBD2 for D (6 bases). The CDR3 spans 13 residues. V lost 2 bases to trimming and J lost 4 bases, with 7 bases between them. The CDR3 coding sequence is TGTGCCAGCAGTTTACCGGGAGCAGATACGCAGTATTTT. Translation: CASSLPGADTQYF.

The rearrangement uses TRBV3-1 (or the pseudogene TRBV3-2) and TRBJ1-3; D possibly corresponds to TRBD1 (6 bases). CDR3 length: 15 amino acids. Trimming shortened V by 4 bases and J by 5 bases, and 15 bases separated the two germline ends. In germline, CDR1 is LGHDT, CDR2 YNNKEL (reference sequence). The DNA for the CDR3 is TGTGCCAGCAGCCCAGCAGGGACAATAAGAAACACCATATATTTT. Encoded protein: CASSPAGTIRNTIYF.

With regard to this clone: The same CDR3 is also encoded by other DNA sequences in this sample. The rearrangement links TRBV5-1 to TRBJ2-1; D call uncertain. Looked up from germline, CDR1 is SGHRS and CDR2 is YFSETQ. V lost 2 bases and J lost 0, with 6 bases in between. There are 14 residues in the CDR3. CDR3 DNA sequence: TGCGCCAGCAGCTTAGGCGGCTCCTACAATGAGCAGTTCTTC. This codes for CASSLGGSYNEQFF.

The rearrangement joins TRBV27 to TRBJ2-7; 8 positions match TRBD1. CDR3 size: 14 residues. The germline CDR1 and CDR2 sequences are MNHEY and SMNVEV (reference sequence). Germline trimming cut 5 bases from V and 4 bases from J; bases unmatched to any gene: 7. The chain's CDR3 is CASSKDRGKYEQYF. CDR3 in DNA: TGTGCCAGCAGTAAAGACAGGGGAAAATACGAGCAGTACTTC.

CDR3 protein: CASTNRGTGDNEQFF. CDR3 nucleotides: TGCGCCAGCACAAACCGCGGGACAGGGGACAATGAGCAGTTCTTC. V usage is TRBV5-1 and J usage is TRBJ2-1; 10 nucleotides match TRBD1. CDR3 length: 15 residues. Trimming cost V 6 bases and J 5 bases; bases outside gene matches: 8. The germline gives CDR1 SGHRS, CDR2 YFSETQ.

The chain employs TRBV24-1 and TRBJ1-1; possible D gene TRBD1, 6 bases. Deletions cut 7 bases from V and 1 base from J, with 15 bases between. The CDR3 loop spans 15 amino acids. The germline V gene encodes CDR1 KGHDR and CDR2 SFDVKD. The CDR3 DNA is TGTGCCACCAGAGAGGGGGAGGGAAGGAACACTGAAGCTTTCTTT. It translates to CATREGEGRNTEAFF.

CDR3 coding DNA: TGTGCCAGCAGCTTGTTTGATGTCCGACAGCACAGTCAGCCCCAGCATTTT. Translation: CASSLFDVRQHSQPQHF. The genes are TRBV5-5 and TRBJ1-5, with a possible D match to TRBD1 (5 bases). This CDR3 contains 17 residues. V lost 1 base and J 6 bases, leaving 20 bases between the germline ends. Germline loops: CDR1 SGHKS, CDR2 YYEKEE (reference sequence).

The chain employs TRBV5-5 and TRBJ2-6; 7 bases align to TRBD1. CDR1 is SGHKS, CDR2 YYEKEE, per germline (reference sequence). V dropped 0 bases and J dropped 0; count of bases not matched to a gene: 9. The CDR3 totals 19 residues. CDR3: CASSLATGWDLSGANVLTF. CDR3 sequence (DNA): TGTGCCAGCAGCTTGGCGACAGGGTGGGATCTCTCTGGGGCCAACGTCCTGACTTTC.

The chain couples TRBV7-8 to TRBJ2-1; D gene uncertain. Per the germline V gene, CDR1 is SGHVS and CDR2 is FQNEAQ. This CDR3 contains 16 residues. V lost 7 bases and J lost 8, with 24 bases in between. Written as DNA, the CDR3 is TGTGCCAGCACGCTTACATTAGTAGGTCCCGAGGATGAGCAGTTCTTC. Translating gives CASTLTLVGPEDEQFF. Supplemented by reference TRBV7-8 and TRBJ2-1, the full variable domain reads GAGVSQSPRYKVAKRGQDVALRCDPISGHVSLFWYQQALGQGPEFLTYFQNEAQLDKSGLPSDRFFAERPEGSVSTLKIQRTQQEDSAVYLCASTLTLVGPEDEQFFGPGTRLTVL.